This T cell receptor beta chain originates from a study of blood T cells in healthy people across ages. Study-level points and caveats: Estimates based on one million T cells were treated as lower bounds.

The authors ran a second PCR of 7 to 11 cycles using a sample-barcoded 5' primer and a J-beta primer mix. TCRdb independently ran MiXCR on the 5' RACE reads; one entry per CDR3 protein. The sample records hundreds of thousands of distinct CDR3 sequences, 40% to 50% being singletons. CDR3 length: 13 residues. Looked up from germline, CDR1 is SGHVS and CDR2 is FQNEAQ. V lost 5 bases and J 1 base, leaving 8 bases between the germline ends. Concerning this clonotype: Its matching antigen is unknown.

The TCR originated in a man older than 75 in good health. The J gene is TRBJ1-1, the V gene TRBV7-8; D is undetermined. The sample was blood. The CDR3 DNA follows: TGTGCCAGCAGCCTGACACCGAACACTGAAGCTTTCTTT. Its translation: CASSLTPNTEAFF.